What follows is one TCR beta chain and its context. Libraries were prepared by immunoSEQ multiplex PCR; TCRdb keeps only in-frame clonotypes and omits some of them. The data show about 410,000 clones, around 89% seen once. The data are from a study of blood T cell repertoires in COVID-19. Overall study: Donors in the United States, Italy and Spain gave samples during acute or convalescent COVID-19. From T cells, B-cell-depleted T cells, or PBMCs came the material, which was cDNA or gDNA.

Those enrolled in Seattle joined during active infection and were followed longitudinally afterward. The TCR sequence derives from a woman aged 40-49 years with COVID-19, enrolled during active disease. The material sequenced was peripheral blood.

The CDR3: CASSHIRPRNGRRVCQPQHF. The CDR3 DNA reads TGTGCCAGCAGTCACATACGGCCCAGGAACGGCAGGAGGGTTTGTCAGCCCCAGCATTTT. The rearrangement joins TRBV28 to TRBJ1-5; D remains ambiguous. V lost 5 bases and J lost 6, with 32 bases in between. The CDR3 length is 20 residues. Germline CDR1 reads MDHEN; CDR2 reads SYDVKM.